This passage covers 8 T cell receptor beta chains from one sample sequenced in a study of T cells in localized non-small cell lung cancer. TCRdb keeps only in-frame clones here, not all; method: immunoSEQ multiplex PCR. The sample consists of about 1,500 clones, roughly 30% of them appearing once. Here the sequenced sample was lung tumor tissue, taken before any cancer treatment. The receptor set was obtained from a man aged 35 to 69 with stage II lung adenocarcinoma.

V gene TRBV18 combines with J gene TRBJ2-3; 8 positions match TRBD2. Germline lookup yields CDR1 KGHSH and CDR2 LQKENI. The CDR3 totals 15 residues. Losses at the gene ends were 3 bases for V and 5 bases for J; bases not matched to a gene: 7. The CDR3 region is CASSPQAGVQDTQYF. The DNA of the CDR3 is TGTGCCAGCTCACCGCAAGCGGGGGTACAAGATACGCAGTATTTT.

The DNA for the CDR3 is TGTGCCAGCAGTTTCCTAGCGGCGGGATACGAGCAGTACTTC. This codes for CASSFLAAGYEQYF. The rearrangement joins TRBV28 to TRBJ2-7; 7 nucleotides align to TRBD2. The germline gives CDR1 MDHEN, CDR2 SYDVKM. V shed 3 bases, J shed 4 bases, and the junction held 6 bases outside the gene matches. The CDR3 loop spans 14 amino acids.

The chain joins TRBV29-1 to TRBJ2-1; 7 bases agree with TRBD2. Germline V gives CDR1 SQVTM, CDR2 ANQGSEA. There are 15 residues in the CDR3. Unmatched junction bases numbered 20, after V lost 6 bases and J lost 12 bases. The DNA of the CDR3 is TGCAGCGTCCTTACTAGCGAGAGGGAGGGCAGGCGGCAGTTCTTC. This translates into CSVLTSEREGRRQFF.

This clone has a handful of counts. The gene calls are TRBV28 and TRBJ1-1; D remains unclear. This CDR3 is built from 12 residues. V was shortened by 7 bases and J by 0 bases, with 6 bases between the two germline ends. Germline CDR1 and CDR2: MDHEN and SYDVKM. Written as DNA, the CDR3 is TGTGCCAGCAAATTCTTGAACACTGAAGCTTTCTTT. Encoded protein: CASKFLNTEAFF.

The V call is TRBV28, the J call TRBJ1-2; D is uncertain. The CDR3 contains 16 residues. The germline V and J ends were trimmed by 5 bases and 5 bases, with 21 bases remaining between them. CDR1 MDHEN and CDR2 SYDVKM come from the germline V gene. DNA of the CDR3: TGTGCCAGCAGTCGGACGCGGGGTCGGGAAAAATATGGCTACACCTTC. Its translation: CASSRTRGREKYGYTF.

This chain uses TRBV28 with TRBJ1-5; D is perhaps TRBD1 (5 bases). This CDR3 contains 14 residues. From germline, CDR1 is MDHEN and CDR2 SYDVKM. The V and J ends lost 5 bases and 10 bases respectively, with 18 bases between them. CDR3 sequence (DNA): TGTGCCAGCAGTCCCCCCGGGGGTCCCAATCCCCAGCATTTT. It is translated as CASSPPGGPNPQHF.

This clone was picked up a small number of times. The CDR3 loop is CASSASVRGETQYF. The CDR3 nucleotides read TGTGCCAGCAGCGCCTCTGTCAGGGGAGAGACCCAGTACTTC. V is TRBV11-3 and J is TRBJ2-5; tentative D call: TRBD1 (6 bases). CDR3 length: 14 residues. The ends were cut back, 5 bases at V and 4 bases at J, with 14 bases in the middle. Per germline, CDR1 SGHNT and CDR2 YENEEA.

The genes are TRBV19 and TRBJ1-3; 7 bases are a match to TRBD1. CDR3 length: 14 residues. Germline CDR1 is LNHDA and CDR2 is SQIVND (reference sequence). The trim removed 6 bases at V and 4 bases at J, leaving 6 bases unmatched. The CDR3 DNA reads TGTGCCAGTAGCAACGGACAGGCCGGAAACACCATATATTTT. Translated: CASSNGQAGNTIYF.